This TCR beta chain derives from a study of CD8 T cells in Susac syndrome. The RNA, about 0.45 to 1 ug, was put through reverse transcription using random hexamers. The authors amplified TCR beta CDR3 across 54 Vbeta and 13 Jbeta using immunoSEQ multiplex PCR. MiXCR, run by TCRdb on the immunoSEQ multiplex PCR reads, gives a single entry per CDR3 protein. The data show about 300,000 distinct CDR3 sequences, with about nine tenths seen just once and roughly 0.17% held by the top ten. Germline CDR1 MNHEY, CDR2 SMNVEV (reference sequence). CDR3 size: 16 residues. V shed 5 bases and J shed 1 base, with 18 bases lying between them.

Specimen: CD8+ T cells from PBMCs. This TCR came from a human donor with multiple sclerosis. V is TRBV27 and J is TRBJ2-7; D is possibly TRBD2 (6 bases). This chain's CDR3 is CASSPTGEGLSYEQYF. CDR3 coding DNA: TGTGCCAGCAGTCCCACGGGGGAAGGGCTTTCCTACGAGCAGTACTTC.